The clone carrying this T cell receptor (beta chain) was recorded only once. What it recognizes is unknown. This entry belongs to a study of cytomegalovirus exposure and HLA in healthy donors. Here immunoSEQ multiplex PCR was the method, and the copy in TCRdb shows in-frame clones only, minus some. The data contain about 260,000 clones, about nine tenths of them singletons. There are 13 residues in the CDR3. V was trimmed by 2 bases and J by 5 bases, leaving 7 bases between them. The germline CDR1 and CDR2 sequences are SGHRS and YFSETQ. Findings and limits, study-wide: A list of around 160 TCR beta chains associated with cytomegalovirus was given.

The chain joins TRBV5-1 to TRBJ2-2; D is ambiguous. Sample: PBMCs. The TCR comes from a woman under 40 in good health and CMV-seronegative. The CDR3: CASSFVGTGELFF. In DNA form, the CDR3 reads TGCGCCAGCAGCTTTGTGGGGACCGGGGAGCTGTTTTTT.